This TCR beta chain was observed in a study of cytomegalovirus exposure and HLA in healthy donors. 13 Jbeta primers and 60 Vbeta primers were used for the PCR. Clones were read by immunoSEQ multiplex PCR, and TCRdb kept only the in-frame ones, dropping some. The data contain approximately 150,000 clones, about 73% of them singletons. This clone was seen a handful of times. V was shortened by 3 bases and J by 6 bases, with 9 bases between the two germline ends. The CDR3 has 13 amino acids. Per germline, CDR1 MNHNS and CDR2 SASEGT. Specimen: PBMCs. This TCR came from a woman between 50 and 59 years old in good health and CMV-seropositive. This rearrangement joins TRBV6-1 to TRBJ1-5, with D perhaps matching TRBD1 (5 bases). The CDR3, as DNA: TGTGCCAGCAGTGACCAGGGAGGTCAGCCCCAGCATTTT. This sequence encodes CASSDQGGQPQHF.